This T cell receptor beta chain comes out of a study of PD-1 blockade in classical Hodgkin lymphoma (dated by TCRdb to 2020 to 2022). The study in broad terms: Nivolumab dosing was 3 mg/kg intravenously every 2 weeks, continuing until either disease progression or unacceptable toxicity. A peripheral blood immune signature of response to PD-1 blockade in classical Hodgkin lymphoma was defined using TCR beta sequencing and CyTOF. What the authors observed across the whole study: Baseline TCR diversity was reported as lower in newly diagnosed patients than in healthy donors, and lower still in relapsed/refractory patients. By C4D1, a significant rise was seen in CD4+ TCR diversity but not in CD8+ TCR diversity (p=0.0027 vs p=0.16), and the rise was most apparent among complete responders (p=0.02). Patients starting nivolumab less than 1 year after ASCT had lower diversity and were excluded from later analyses to avoid confounding by immune reconstitution. The study was restricted to a single clinical trial cohort, and the causes of repertoire differences, possibly disease activity or prior therapy, were left undefined. Trial patients achieving complete response had baseline diversity similar to newly diagnosed patients, whereas partial responders and progressors had significantly lower diversity.

What this sample's time point label stands for: cycle 1 day 1 (C1D1), immediately before nivolumab initiation. All trial patients had relapsed after autologous stem cell transplantation, with cohorts A, B and C differing in prior brentuximab vedotin exposure. The trial cohort was composed of over 50 patients with relapsed/refractory classical Hodgkin lymphoma, for whom complete response, partial response or progressive disease was recorded as best overall response. Trial patients were treated with single-agent nivolumab in the multi-cohort phase II CheckMate 205 trial. An independent review committee assessed best overall response by applying the 2007 International Working Group response criteria. PBMCs from the trial were collected at three points: immediately before nivolumab initiation (C1D1), and during therapy at cycle 2 day 1 and cycle 4 day 1. Peripheral blood was collected in 8 mL Vacutainer Cell Preparation Tubes, from which PBMCs were isolated by centrifugation and then cryopreserved.

Regarding this clone: Its antigen is still unknown. There are no base qualities to consult, and no much larger clone falls within one base.

Genomic DNA was extracted with the Qiagen DNeasy kit from unsorted PBMCs and from negatively selected CD4+ and CD8+ fractions. Amplification of TCR beta CDR3 regions was done by immunoSEQ multiplex PCR with primers that anneal to V and J segments. A synthetic immune receptor repertoire was used to minimize amplification bias, and remaining bias was computationally removed after sequencing. Turning to the authors' computational methods: Custom Python scripts were used to quantify repertoire diversity as the Shannon entropy index. Unsorted, CD4+ and CD8+ repertoires were analyzed separately, except for combined analyses in which CD4+ and CD8+ sequences were merged in silico. Clonal expansion was defined as a frequency increase of at least 2-fold after treatment compared with C1D1, and clones undetected at baseline were assigned a pseudocount of 0.5. Singleton clones were defined as clones with 0 or 1 copy at C1D1, and non-singleton clones were defined as clones with 2 or more copies. Clones expanded in unsorted samples were labelled as CD4+, CD8+ or unknown by matching protein sequences in sorted samples from the same patient. Wilcoxon tests on paired samples were used to test changes in diversity from C1D1 to C4D1. Held by TCRdb, this immuneACCESS table contains in-frame sequences only and omits some clones. Under half of the omission traces to an unresolved V gene where checked; the cause of the rest is unknown. That table is the source of V, J and clone size, and D and trimming were worked out from the DNA. The sample table holds around 40,000 clones, of which 78% were seen once. Jointly, the top ten make up around 15% of the sample.

The CDR3, cysteine through phenylalanine, is 14 amino acids long. The retained sequence is limited to the CDR3, 42 bases, with the frame set at the first base. V loses 3 bases of germline sequence and J loses 4 bases, and the interval between the two ends is 9 bases. The CDR1 and CDR2 encoded by the germline V gene are SNHLY and FYNNEI. Sequences were derived from peripheral blood mononuclear cells (PBMCs), sampled at baseline. The sequence joins TRBV2 to TRBJ2-2, with a tentative D gene TRBD2 over 5 matching bases. The clonotype was recovered from a human donor with classical Hodgkin lymphoma. The CDR3 reads CASSESGGTGELFF. The nucleotides are TGTGCCAGCAGTGAGAGCGGCGGCACCGGGGAGCTGTTTTTT.